The source of this T cell receptor (beta chain) is a study of T cell changes during pregnancy in multiple sclerosis. V dropped 11 bases and J dropped 6; count of bases not matched to a gene: 9. Looked up from germline, CDR1 is ENHRY and CDR2 is SYGVKD. CDR3 length: 12 amino acids. Libraries were prepared by immunoSEQ multiplex PCR; TCRdb keeps only in-frame clonotypes and omits some of them. The sample comprises some 37,000 clones, 85% to 95% of which are singletons, and about 1.2% rests with the top ten. The clonotype originates from a female donor with multiple sclerosis, enrolled in a pregnancy study. The specimen was PBMCs (not recorded whether the cells were cultured). The rearrangement uses TRBV10-3 and TRBJ1-1, with 7 bases lining up with TRBD1. The CDR3 protein is CAVRQGSAEAFF. CDR3 DNA: TGTGCCGTACGACAGGGAAGCGCTGAAGCTTTCTTT.